The source of this T cell receptor beta chain is a study of T-cell memory formation after mild COVID-19. Turning to the study itself: Largely donor-specific TCR clusters were found. Findings of the study overall: Mainly in CM and EM were contracting CD4+ clones; CD8+ were in EMRA. There were some responding clones in pre-infection memory, which suggested that cross-reactive memory had joined.

A note on this clonotype: Its antigen is as yet unknown.

The CDR3 has 18 amino acids. Trimming shortened V by 0 bases and J by 0 bases, and 15 bases separated the two germline ends. The germline V gene encodes CDR1 SEHNR and CDR2 FQNEAQ (reference sequence). Constant-segment-primed 5'RACE gave TCR alpha and TCR beta cDNA libraries with sample barcodes and UMIs. MiXCR, applied by TCRdb to the 5' RACE reads, yields one record per CDR3 protein. The sample lists roughly 150,000 distinct CDR3 sequences, about 14% occurring once. The TCR sequence derives from an adult woman who had mild COVID-19 (a few samples of this study predate the infection). Cell type and time point are not known. The rearrangement uses TRBV7-9 and TRBJ2-1, with D possibly being TRBD2 (5 bases). Specimen: PBMCs or a T cell subset sorted from them (not recorded which). This CDR3 is CASSLAGLRASSYNEQFF. The CDR3 nucleotides read TGTGCCAGCAGCTTAGCGGGTCTGCGGGCTAGCTCCTACAATGAGCAGTTCTTC.